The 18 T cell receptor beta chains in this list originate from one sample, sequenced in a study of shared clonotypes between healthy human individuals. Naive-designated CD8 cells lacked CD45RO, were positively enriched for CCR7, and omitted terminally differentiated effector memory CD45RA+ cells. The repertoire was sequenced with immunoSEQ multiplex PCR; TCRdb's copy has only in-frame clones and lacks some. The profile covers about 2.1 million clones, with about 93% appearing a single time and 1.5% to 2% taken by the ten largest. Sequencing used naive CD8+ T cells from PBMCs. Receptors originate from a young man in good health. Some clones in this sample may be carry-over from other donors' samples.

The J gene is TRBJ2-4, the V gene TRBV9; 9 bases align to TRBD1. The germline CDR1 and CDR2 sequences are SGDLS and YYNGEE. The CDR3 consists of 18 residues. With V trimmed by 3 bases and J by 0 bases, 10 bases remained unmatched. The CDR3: CASSGGGQGPLAKNIQYF. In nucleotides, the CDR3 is TGTGCCAGCAGCGGGGGGGGACAGGGTCCCCTAGCCAAAAACATTCAGTACTTC.

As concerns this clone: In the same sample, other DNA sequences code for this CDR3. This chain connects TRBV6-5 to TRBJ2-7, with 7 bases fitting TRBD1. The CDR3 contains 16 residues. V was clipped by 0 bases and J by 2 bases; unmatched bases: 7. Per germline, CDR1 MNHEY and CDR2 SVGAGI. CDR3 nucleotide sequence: TGTGCCAGCAGTTACTCCACGGGACAGAGAACCTACGAGCAGTACTTC. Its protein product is CASSYSTGQRTYEQYF.

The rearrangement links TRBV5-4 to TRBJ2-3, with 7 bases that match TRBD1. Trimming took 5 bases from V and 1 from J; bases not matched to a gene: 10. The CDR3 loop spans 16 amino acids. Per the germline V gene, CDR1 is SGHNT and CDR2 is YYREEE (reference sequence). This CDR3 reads CASRGRQGAGTDTQYF. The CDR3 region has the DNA TGTGCCAGCAGGGGGAGACAGGGTGCGGGCACAGATACGCAGTATTTT.

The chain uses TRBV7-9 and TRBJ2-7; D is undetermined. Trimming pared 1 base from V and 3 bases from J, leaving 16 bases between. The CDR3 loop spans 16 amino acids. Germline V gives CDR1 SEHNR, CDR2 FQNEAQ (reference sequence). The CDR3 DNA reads TGTGCCAGCAGCTTAGGTGACCCGATCCCTCACTACGAGCAGTACTTC. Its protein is CASSLGDPIPHYEQYF.

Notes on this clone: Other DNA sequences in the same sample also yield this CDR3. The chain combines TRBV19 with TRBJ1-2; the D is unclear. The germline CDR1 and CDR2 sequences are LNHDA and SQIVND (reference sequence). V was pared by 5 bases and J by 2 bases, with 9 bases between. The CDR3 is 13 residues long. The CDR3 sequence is CASSATGNYGYTF. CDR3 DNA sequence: TGTGCCAGTAGTGCGACGGGGAACTATGGCTACACCTTC.

The CDR3 DNA reads as TGTGCCAGCAGCATCAGGACTAGCGGGAGAGATATCACCGGGGAGCTGTTTTTT. It is translated as CASSIRTSGRDITGELFF. This chain connects TRBV7-8 to TRBJ2-2, with 13 nucleotides matching TRBD2. Germline V lookup: CDR1 SGHVS, CDR2 FQNEAQ. The trim removed 5 bases at V and 4 bases at J, leaving 10 bases unmatched. The CDR3 spans 18 residues.

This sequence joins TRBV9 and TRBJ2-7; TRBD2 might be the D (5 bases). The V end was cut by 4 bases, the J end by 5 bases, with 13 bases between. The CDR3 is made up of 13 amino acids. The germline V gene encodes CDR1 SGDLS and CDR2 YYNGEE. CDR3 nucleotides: TGTGCCAGCAGCTCACGGCGGGCGGACGAGCAGTACTTC. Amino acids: CASSSRRADEQYF.

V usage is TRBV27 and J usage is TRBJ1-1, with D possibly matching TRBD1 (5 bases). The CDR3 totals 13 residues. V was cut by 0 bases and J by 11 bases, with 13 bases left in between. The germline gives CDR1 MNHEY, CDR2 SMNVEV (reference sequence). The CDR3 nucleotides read TGTGCCAGCAGTTTATCAGGGGTTTCAGGGGCTTTCTTT. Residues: CASSLSGVSGAFF.

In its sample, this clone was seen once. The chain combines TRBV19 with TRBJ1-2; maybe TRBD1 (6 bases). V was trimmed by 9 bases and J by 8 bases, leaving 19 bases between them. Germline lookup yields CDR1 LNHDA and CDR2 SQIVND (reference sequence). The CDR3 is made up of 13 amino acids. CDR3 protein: CASGPRDTGGYTF. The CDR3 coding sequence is TGTGCCAGCGGCCCCCGGGACACGGGAGGCTACACCTTC.

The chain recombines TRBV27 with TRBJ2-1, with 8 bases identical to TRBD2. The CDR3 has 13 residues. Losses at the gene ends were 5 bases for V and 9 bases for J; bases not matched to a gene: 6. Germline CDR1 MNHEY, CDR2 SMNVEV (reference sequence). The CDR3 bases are TGTGCCAGCAGTGGGGGACTAGTAGGTGAGCAGTTCTTC. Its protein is CASSGGLVGEQFF.

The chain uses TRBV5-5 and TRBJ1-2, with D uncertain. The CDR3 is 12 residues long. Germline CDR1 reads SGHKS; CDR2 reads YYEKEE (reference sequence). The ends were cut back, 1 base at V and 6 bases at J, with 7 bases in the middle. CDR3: CASSLPGDGYTF. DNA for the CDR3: TGTGCCAGCAGCTTGCCCGGAGATGGCTACACCTTC. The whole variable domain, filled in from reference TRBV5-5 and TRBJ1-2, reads DAGVTQSPTHLIKTRGQQVTLRCSPISGHKSVSWYQQVLGQGPQFIFQYYEKEERGRGNFPDRFSARQFPNYSSELNVNALLLGDSALYLCASSLPGDGYTFGSGTRLTVV.

DNA for the CDR3: TGTGCCAGCAGCCGCGCAGACCACACCGGGGAGCTGTTTTTT. This sequence encodes CASSRADHTGELFF. The gene calls are TRBV11-2 and TRBJ2-2; D call uncertain. The CDR3 is made up of 14 amino acids. Germline V gene data show CDR1 as SGHAT and CDR2 as FQNNGV. Trimming left V 5 bases short and J 3 bases short, with 10 bases between.

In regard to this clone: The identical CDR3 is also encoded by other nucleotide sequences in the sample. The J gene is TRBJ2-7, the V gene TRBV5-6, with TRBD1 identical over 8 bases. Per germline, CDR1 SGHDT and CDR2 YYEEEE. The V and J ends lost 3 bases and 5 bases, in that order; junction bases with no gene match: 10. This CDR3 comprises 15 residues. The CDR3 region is CASSSIGQGVNEQYF. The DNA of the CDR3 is TGTGCCAGCAGCTCTATCGGACAGGGTGTAAACGAGCAGTACTTC. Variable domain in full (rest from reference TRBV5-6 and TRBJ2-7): DAGVTQSPTHLIKTRGQQVTLRCSPKSGHDTVSWYQQALGQGPQFIFQYYEEEERQRGNFPDRFSGHQFPNYSSELNVNALLLGDSALYLCASSSIGQGVNEQYFGPGTRLTVT.

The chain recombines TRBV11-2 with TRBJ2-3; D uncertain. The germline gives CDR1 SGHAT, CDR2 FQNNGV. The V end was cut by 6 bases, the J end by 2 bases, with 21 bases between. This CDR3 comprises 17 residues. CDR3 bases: TGTGCCAGCAGTCCCAACGCAGCTACGAGAGTCACAGATACGCAGTATTTT. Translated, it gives CASSPNAATRVTDTQYF.

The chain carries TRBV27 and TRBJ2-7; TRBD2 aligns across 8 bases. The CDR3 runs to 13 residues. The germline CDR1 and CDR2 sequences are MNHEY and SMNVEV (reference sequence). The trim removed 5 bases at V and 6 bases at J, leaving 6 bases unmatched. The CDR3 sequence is CASSPHGGGEQYF. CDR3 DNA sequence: TGTGCCAGCAGTCCCCACGGGGGGGGCGAGCAGTACTTC.

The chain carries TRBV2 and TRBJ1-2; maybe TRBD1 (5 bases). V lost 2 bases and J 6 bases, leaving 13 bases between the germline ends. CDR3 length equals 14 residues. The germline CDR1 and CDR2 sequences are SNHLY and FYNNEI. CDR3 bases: TGTGCCAGCAGTGAACAGGGCCTTTTTCATGGCTACACCTTC. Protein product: CASSEQGLFHGYTF.

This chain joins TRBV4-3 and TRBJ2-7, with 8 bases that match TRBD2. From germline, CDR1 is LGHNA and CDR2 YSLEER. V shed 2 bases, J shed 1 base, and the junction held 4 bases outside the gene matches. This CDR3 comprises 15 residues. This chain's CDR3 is CASSQSLAGSYEQYF. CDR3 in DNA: TGCGCCAGCAGCCAATCCTTAGCGGGATCCTACGAGCAGTACTTC.

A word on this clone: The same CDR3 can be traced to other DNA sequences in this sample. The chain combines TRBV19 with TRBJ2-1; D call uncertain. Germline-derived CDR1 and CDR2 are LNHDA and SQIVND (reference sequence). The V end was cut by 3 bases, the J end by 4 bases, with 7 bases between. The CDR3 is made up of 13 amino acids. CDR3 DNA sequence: TGTGCCAGTAGTATGGGCCCTTACAATGAGCAGTTCTTC. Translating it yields CASSMGPYNEQFF.